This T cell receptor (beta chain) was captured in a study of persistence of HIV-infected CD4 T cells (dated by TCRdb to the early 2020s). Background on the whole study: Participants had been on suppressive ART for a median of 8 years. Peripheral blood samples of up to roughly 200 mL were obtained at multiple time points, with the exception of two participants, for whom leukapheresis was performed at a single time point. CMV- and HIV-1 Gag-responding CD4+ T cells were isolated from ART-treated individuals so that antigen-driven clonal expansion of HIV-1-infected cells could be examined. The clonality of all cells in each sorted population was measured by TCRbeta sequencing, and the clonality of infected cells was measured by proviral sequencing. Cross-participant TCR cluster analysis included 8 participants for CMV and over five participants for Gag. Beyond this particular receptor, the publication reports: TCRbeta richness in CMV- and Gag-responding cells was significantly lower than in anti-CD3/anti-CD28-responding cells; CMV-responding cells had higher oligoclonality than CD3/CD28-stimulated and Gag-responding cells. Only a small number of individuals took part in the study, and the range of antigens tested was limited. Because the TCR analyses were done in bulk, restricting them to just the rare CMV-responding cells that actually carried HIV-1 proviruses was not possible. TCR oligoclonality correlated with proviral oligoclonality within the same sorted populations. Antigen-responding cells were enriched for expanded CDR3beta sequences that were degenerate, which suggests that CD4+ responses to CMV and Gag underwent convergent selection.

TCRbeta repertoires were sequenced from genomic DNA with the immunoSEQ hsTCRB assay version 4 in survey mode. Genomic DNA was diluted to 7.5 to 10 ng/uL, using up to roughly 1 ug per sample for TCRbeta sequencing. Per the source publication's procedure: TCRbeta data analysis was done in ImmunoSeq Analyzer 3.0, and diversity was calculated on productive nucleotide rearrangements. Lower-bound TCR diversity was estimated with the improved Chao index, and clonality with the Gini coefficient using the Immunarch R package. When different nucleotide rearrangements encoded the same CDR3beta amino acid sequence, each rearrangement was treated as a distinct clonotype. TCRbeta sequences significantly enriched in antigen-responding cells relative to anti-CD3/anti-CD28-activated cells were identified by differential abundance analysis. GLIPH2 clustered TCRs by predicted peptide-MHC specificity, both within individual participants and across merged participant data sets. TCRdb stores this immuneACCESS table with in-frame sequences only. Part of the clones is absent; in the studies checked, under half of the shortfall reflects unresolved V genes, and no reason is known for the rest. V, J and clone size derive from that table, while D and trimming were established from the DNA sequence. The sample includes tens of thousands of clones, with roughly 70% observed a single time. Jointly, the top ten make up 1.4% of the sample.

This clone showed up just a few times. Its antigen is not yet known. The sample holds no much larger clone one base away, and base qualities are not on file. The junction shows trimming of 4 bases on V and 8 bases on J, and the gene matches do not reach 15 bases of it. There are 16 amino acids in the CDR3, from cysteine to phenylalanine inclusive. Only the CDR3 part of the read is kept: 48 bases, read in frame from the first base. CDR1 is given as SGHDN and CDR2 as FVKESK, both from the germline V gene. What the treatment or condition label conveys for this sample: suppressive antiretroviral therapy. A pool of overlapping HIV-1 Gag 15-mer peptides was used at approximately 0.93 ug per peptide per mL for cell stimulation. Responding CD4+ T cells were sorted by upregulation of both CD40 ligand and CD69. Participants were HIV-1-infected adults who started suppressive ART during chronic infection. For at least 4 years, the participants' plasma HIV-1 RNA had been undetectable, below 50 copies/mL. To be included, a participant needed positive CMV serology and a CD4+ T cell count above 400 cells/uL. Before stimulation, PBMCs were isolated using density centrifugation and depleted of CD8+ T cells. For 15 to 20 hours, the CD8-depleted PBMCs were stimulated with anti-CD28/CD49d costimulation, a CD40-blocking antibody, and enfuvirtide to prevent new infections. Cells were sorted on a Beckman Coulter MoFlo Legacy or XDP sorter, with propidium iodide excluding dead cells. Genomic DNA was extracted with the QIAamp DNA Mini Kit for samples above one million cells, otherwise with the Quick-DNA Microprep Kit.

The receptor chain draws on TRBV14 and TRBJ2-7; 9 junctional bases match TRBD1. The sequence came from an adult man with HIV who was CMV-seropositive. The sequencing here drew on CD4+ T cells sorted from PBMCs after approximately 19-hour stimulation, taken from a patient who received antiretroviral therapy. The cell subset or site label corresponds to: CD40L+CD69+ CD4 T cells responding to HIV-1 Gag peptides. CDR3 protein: CASSPTPRDRVVQQYF. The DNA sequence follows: TGTGCCAGCAGCCCGACCCCACGGGACAGGGTTGTGCAGCAGTACTTC. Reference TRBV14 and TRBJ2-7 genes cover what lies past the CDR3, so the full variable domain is EAGVTQFPSHSVIEKGQTVTLRCDPISGHDNLYWYRRVMGKEIKFLLHFVKESKQDESGMPNNRFLAERTGGTYSTLKVQPAELEDSGVYFCASSPTPRDRVVQQYFGPGTRLTVT.